A selection of T cell receptor beta chains follows, all from one sample in a study of identical twins' blood T cells. MiXCR, run by TCRdb on the 5' RACE reads, gives a single entry per CDR3 protein. The table records around 380,000 distinct CDR3 sequences, about 28% of them present only once. Sequencing used PBMCs. These receptors all come from a woman aged 18-49 years in good health. Each CDR3 is given with its conserved first and last residue. The D gene is left open where the match is weak. Clone size, where shown, is once, few, many, or a class for clones that have expanded.

clone_size	v_call	d_call	j_call	cdr3_aa	cdr3_nt
.	TRBV5-6	TRBD2	TRBJ2-1	CASSSGLAGFNQDSPWGEQFF	TGTGCCAGCAGTTCGGGACTAGCGGGATTTAACCAAGACTCTCCTTGGGGTGAGCAGTTCTTC
few	TRBV4-3	.	TRBJ1-5	CASSQGFGGQPQHF	TGCGCCAGCAGCCAAGGGTTCGGCGGGCAGCCCCAGCATTTT
.	TRBV20-1	.	TRBJ2-1	CSASGDSDTQQFF	TGCAGTGCTAGCGGGGACTCAGACACTCAGCAGTTCTTC
.	TRBV7-9	.	TRBJ1-2	CASSQEGTETGYTF	TGTGCCAGCAGCCAGGAGGGCACCGAAACGGGCTACACCTTC
.	TRBV9	.	TRBJ2-3	CAGSPRWDTQYF	TGTGCCGGCAGCCCTCGATGGGATACGCAGTATTTT
few	TRBV14	.	TRBJ1-1	CASSIMGADTEAFF	TGTGCCAGCAGCATAATGGGCGCAGACACTGAAGCTTTCTTT
.	TRBV7-2	TRBD2	TRBJ2-3	CASSFAGGGADTQYF	TGTGCCAGCAGCTTTGCGGGAGGAGGGGCAGATACGCAGTATTTT
few	TRBV4-1	.	TRBJ1-2	CASSQDTSYGYTF	TGCGCCAGCAGCCAAGATACTTCCTATGGCTACACCTTC
.	TRBV3-1	.	TRBJ1-1	CASSQGPASAFF	TGTGCCAGCAGCCAAGGGCCGGCTTCAGCTTTCTTT
few	TRBV7-2	.	TRBJ2-1	CASSTGGGYNEQFF	TGTGCCAGCAGCACAGGAGGGGGCTACAATGAGCAGTTCTTC
.	TRBV27	.	TRBJ2-3	CASSESATQYF	TGTGCCAGCAGTGAGAGCGCTACGCAGTATTTT
few	TRBV4-2	TRBD2	TRBJ2-3	CASSLTRGASGVDTQYF	TGTGCCAGCAGTTTGACTCGGGGGGCTAGCGGGGTAGATACGCAGTATTTT
many	TRBV14	.	TRBJ1-6	CASSQGLDPEPYSPLHF	TGTGCCAGCAGCCAAGGACTGGACCCCGAACCTTATTCACCCCTCCACTTT
.	TRBV6-1	TRBD2	TRBJ2-3	CASSVSGGADTQYF	TGTGCCAGCAGTGTTAGCGGGGGGGCAGATACGCAGTATTTT
.	TRBV19	.	TRBJ1-1	CASAPSSGMAFF	TGTGCCAGTGCTCCCTCCTCTGGGATGGCTTTCTTT
few	TRBV20-1	.	TRBJ2-7	CSARDQDLSSYEQYF	TGCAGTGCTAGAGATCAGGACTTGAGCTCCTACGAGCAGTACTTC
few	TRBV29-1	TRBD1	TRBJ1-2	CSVTTGASGNGYTF	TGCAGCGTAACAACAGGGGCCAGTGGGAACGGCTACACCTTC
.	TRBV25-1	TRBD1	TRBJ1-1	CASIDSPGQGAVTEAFF	TGTGCCAGCATTGATTCTCCGGGACAGGGAGCCGTCACTGAAGCTTTCTTT
few	TRBV27	TRBD1	TRBJ2-7	CASSLNRGISYEQYF	TGTGCCAGCAGTTTAAACAGGGGAATATCTTACGAGCAGTACTTC
few	TRBV12-3/TRBV12-4	.	TRBJ1-5	CASSKTDSNQPQHF	TGTGCCAGCAGCAAAACAGACTCCAATCAGCCCCAGCATTTT
.	TRBV7-9	.	TRBJ2-3	CASESSDTQYF	TGTGCCAGTGAGTCGTCAGATACGCAGTATTTT
few	TRBV20-1	.	TRBJ1-2	CSAERGGTVGYTF	TGCAGTGCTGAAAGGGGGGGCACGGTAGGCTACACCTTC
.	TRBV29-1	.	TRBJ1-2	CSVRDTVYGYTF	TGCAGCGTTCGGGACACCGTCTATGGCTACACCTTC
.	TRBV25-1	.	TRBJ1-5	CASSEFDAGNQPQHF	TGTGCCAGCAGTGAATTTGATGCAGGTAATCAGCCCCAGCATTTT
few	TRBV27	TRBD1	TRBJ1-1	CASSVPGQGNTEAFF	TGTGCCAGCAGTGTACCGGGACAGGGCAACACTGAAGCTTTCTTT
.	TRBV20-1	TRBD1	TRBJ1-1	CSARSPGTGFTEAFF	TGCAGTGCTAGAAGTCCCGGGACAGGGTTCACTGAAGCTTTCTTT
.	TRBV5-6	TRBD1	TRBJ1-1	CASRLDRSAEAFF	TGTGCCAGCAGATTGGACAGGTCCGCTGAAGCTTTCTTT
.	TRBV20-1	TRBD2	TRBJ2-3	CSALTSGRYGRTDTQYF	TGCAGTGCGTTGACTAGCGGGAGGTATGGTAGGACAGATACGCAGTATTTT
.	TRBV20-1	.	TRBJ1-4	CSARGIWDGKLFF	TGCAGTGCTAGAGGGATATGGGACGGAAAACTGTTTTTT
.	TRBV5-1	.	TRBJ1-1	CAGSLTLGGTEAFF	TGCGCCGGCAGCTTGACCCTTGGGGGGACTGAAGCTTTCTTT
many	TRBV10-2	.	TRBJ2-1	CASSDVGSGNNEQFF	TGCGCCAGCAGTGATGTAGGTAGCGGAAATAATGAGCAGTTCTTC
few	TRBV5-6	TRBD1	TRBJ2-3	CASSVTGGTDTQYF	TGTGCCAGCAGCGTTACAGGGGGCACAGATACGCAGTATTTT
.	TRBV20-1	.	TRBJ2-3	CSARKERMRTDTQYF	TGCAGTGCTAGAAAGGAGAGGATGAGGACAGATACGCAGTATTTT
few	TRBV29-1	.	TRBJ1-2	CSVESRQPNGYGYTF	TGCAGCGTTGAATCAAGGCAGCCAAATGGGTATGGCTACACCTTC
.	TRBV20-1	.	TRBJ2-1	CSARSSGGSSYNGQFF	TGCAGTGCTAGGTCCTCAGGGGGGAGCTCCTACAATGGGCAGTTCTTC
many	TRBV29-1	.	TRBJ2-3	CSVLSGPGDTQYF	TGCAGCGTATTATCAGGCCCAGGAGATACGCAGTATTTT
.	TRBV10-3	TRBD1	TRBJ2-2	CAIYVGQGNAGELFF	TGTGCCATCTATGTCGGACAGGGAAACGCCGGGGAGCTGTTTTTT
.	TRBV20-1	TRBD2	TRBJ2-1	CSGALTSGSHNEQFF	TGCAGCGGGGCCTTGACTAGCGGGAGCCACAATGAGCAGTTCTTC
many	TRBV5-1	TRBD1	TRBJ1-2	CASRVTGGSGYTF	TGCGCCAGCAGAGTGACAGGGGGCTCTGGCTACACCTTC
.	TRBV4-1	.	TRBJ1-1	CASSSWGSKNTEAFF	TGCGCCAGCAGCTCCTGGGGGTCGAAGAACACTGAAGCTTTCTTT
.	TRBV11-2	.	TRBJ1-2	CASSLHLGYTF	TGTGCCAGCAGCCTCCACCTGGGCTACACCTTC